The rows below give T cell receptor beta chains drawn from one sample of a study of blood T cell repertoires in COVID-19. Here immunoSEQ multiplex PCR was the method, and the copy in TCRdb shows in-frame clones only, minus some. The repertoire holds tens of thousands of clones, with 81% as singletons. Specimen: peripheral blood. All receptors derive from an older man with COVID-19, enrolled during active disease. The CDR3 runs from the conserved cysteine through the conserved F or W. The D gene is left open where the match is weak. Expanded clones are given a class, and other clones once, few, many or no size at all.

d_gene | j_gene | abundance | v_gene | CDR3nt | CDR3aa
. | TRBJ2-1 | . | TRBV3-1/TRBV3-2 | TGTGCCAGCAGCCCCGCTAGCAATGAGCAGTTCTTC | CASSPASNEQFF
. | TRBJ1-1 | . | TRBV5-5 | TGTGCCAGCAGCTTGAGACAAACTCACACTGAAGCTTTCTTT | CASSLRQTHTEAFF
. | TRBJ1-2 | . | TRBV4-3 | TGCGCCAGCAGCCAAGAAGCACAGCGGAACTATGGCTACACCTTC | CASSQEAQRNYGYTF
TRBD1 | TRBJ2-3 | . | TRBV7-9 | TGTGCCAGCAGCTTAATGGTGTTGGGACAGGACACAGATACGCAGTATTTT | CASSLMVLGQDTDTQYF
TRBD1 | TRBJ2-1 | . | TRBV28 | TGTGCCAGCAGTTTATTTGAGGGGGCGGTCTTC | CASSLFEGAVF
TRBD2 | TRBJ2-5 | . | TRBV7-3 | TGTGCCAGCAGCCCAGCGGGGGGGGTAGAGACCCAGTACTTC | CASSPAGGVETQYF
. | TRBJ2-7 | . | TRBV7-2 | TGTGCCAGCAGCTTACCCGGGTTCCGGAACGAGCAGTACTTC | CASSLPGFRNEQYF
. | TRBJ2-2 | . | TRBV27 | TGTGCCAGCAGGATCTACAGGGACACCGGGGAGCTGTTTTTT | CASRIYRDTGELFF
. | TRBJ2-1 | . | TRBV7-9 | TGTGCCAGCAGCCCGCGGGGACAGAAATACAATGAGCAGTTCTTC | CASSPRGQKYNEQFF
. | TRBJ1-1 | few | TRBV5-8 | TGTGCCAGCAGCTTGAGCGCAGGGGACACTGAAGCTTTCTTT | CASSLSAGDTEAFF
. | TRBJ1-5 | . | TRBV6-1 | TGTGCCAGCAGTGAAATATGGGCAGGCAATCAGCCCCAGCATTTT | CASSEIWAGNQPQHF
TRBD1 | TRBJ1-4 | . | TRBV28 | TGTGCCAGCAGCACTACCCAGGGGGGTAATGAAAAACTGTTTTTT | CASSTTQGGNEKLFF
TRBD1 | TRBJ2-1 | few | TRBV4-1 | TGCGCCAGCAGCCAAGCGCCCCGGGACAGCCAAGACAATGAGCAGTTCTTC | CASSQAPRDSQDNEQFF
. | TRBJ1-3 | . | TRBV9 | TGTGCCAGCAGCCCCTTGCAGGGCTCTGGAAACACCATATATTTT | CASSPLQGSGNTIYF
. | TRBJ1-2 | . | TRBV7-2 | TGTGCCAGCAGCCCCCGGACAAGTGCTAACTATGGCTACACCTTC | CASSPRTSANYGYTF
TRBD2 | TRBJ2-3 | . | TRBV9 | TGTGCCAGCAGCGCCGGACTAGCGGGGACCTACCGGCGCGATACGCAGTATTTT | CASSAGLAGTYRRDTQYF
. | TRBJ1-4 | . | TRBV9 | TGTGCCAGCAGCCGCGGCTATGGGGGCAGCGAAAAACTGTTTTTT | CASSRGYGGSEKLFF
TRBD1 | TRBJ1-2 | . | TRBV7-9 | TGTGCCAGCAGCTCGACGGACAGGGAATTAAGCCATGGCTACACCTTC | CASSSTDRELSHGYTF
TRBD2 | TRBJ2-3 | once | TRBV19 | TGTGCCAGTACGACTAGCGGGGGGGTAACAGATACGCAGTATTTT | CASTTSGGVTDTQYF
. | TRBJ2-5 | . | TRBV7-2 | TGTGCCAGCAGCTCCCCGCGCCCGGGAGAGACCCAGTACTTC | CASSSPRPGETQYF
TRBD1 | TRBJ1-1 | few | TRBV2 | TGTGCCAGCAGCGAGGACAGGGAAACTGAAGCTTTCTTT | CASSEDRETEAFF
. | TRBJ1-2 | . | TRBV7-9 | TGTGCCAGCAGCTCGGACGGACTTAACTATGGCTACACCTTC | CASSSDGLNYGYTF
TRBD2 | TRBJ2-7 | . | TRBV7-2 | TGTGCCAGCAGCTTACGGACTAGCGGCTACGAGCAGTACTTC | CASSLRTSGYEQYF
. | TRBJ2-3 | . | TRBV7-8 | TGTGCCAGCAGTTCTAGGGGGGGTTCAGATACGCAGTATTTT | CASSSRGGSDTQYF
. | TRBJ2-1 | few | TRBV20-1 | TGCAGTGCTAGTGATAGCGGATCCCCTTACAATGAGCAGTTCTTC | CSASDSGSPYNEQFF
. | TRBJ1-3 | . | TRBV15 | TGTGCCACCAGCAGAGGTGGAGGCCTGTTAGGAAACACCATATATTTT | CATSRGGGLLGNTIYF
. | TRBJ1-1 | . | TRBV23-1 | TGCGCCAGCAGTCAACGCGGGGGAGGGAACACTGAAGCTTTCTTT | CASSQRGGGNTEAFF
. | TRBJ2-7 | few | TRBV6-1 | TGTGCCAGCAGTGATCGACAGGGAGGTGGCGAGCAGTACTTC | CASSDRQGGGEQYF
. | TRBJ1-6 | . | TRBV19 | TGTGCCAGTAGTACCCTGTCCGGGGATAATTCACCCCTCCACTTT | CASSTLSGDNSPLHF
. | TRBJ1-3 | . | TRBV7-8 | TGTGCCAGCACCCCGGCGGCAAGCTCTGGAAACACCATATATTTT | CASTPAASSGNTIYF
TRBD2 | TRBJ2-5 | . | TRBV7-7 | TGTGCCAGCAGCTTAGTGGTTAGCGGGAGAAGAGGCCAAGAGACCCAGTACTTC | CASSLVVSGRRGQETQYF
TRBD1 | TRBJ1-5 | . | TRBV10-2 | TGCGCCAGCAGACAGGGGGGTAACAATCAGCCCCAGCATTTT | CASRQGGNNQPQHF
TRBD1 | TRBJ2-3 | . | TRBV7-8 | TGTGCCAGCACCGAGAGAACCGGGACAGGGCTGACAGATACGCAGTATTTT | CASTERTGTGLTDTQYF
. | TRBJ1-2 | few | TRBV5-8 | TGTGCCAGCAGGATCAGGGGAGTGGATGGCTACACCTTC | CASRIRGVDGYTF
. | TRBJ2-3 | . | TRBV7-3 | TGTGCCAGCAGCTTAGTAGGGGGTAGAGCAGATACGCAGTATTTT | CASSLVGGRADTQYF
. | TRBJ2-7 | . | TRBV27 | TGTGCCAGCAGTATTGAACAGGGCTACGAGCAGTACTTC | CASSIEQGYEQYF
. | TRBJ1-1 | few | TRBV4-1 | TGCGCCAGCAGCCAGGATCAAGGGGGTGTGATGAACACTGAAGCTTTCTTT | CASSQDQGGVMNTEAFF
. | TRBJ2-7 | . | TRBV19 | TGTGCCAGTAGTACGGGGGACGAGCAGTACTTC | CASSTGDEQYF
TRBD1 | TRBJ1-2 | . | TRBV18 | TGTGCCAGCTCACCAGGAGGACAGGGCGAATATGGCTACACCTTC | CASSPGGQGEYGYTF
TRBD1 | TRBJ1-1 | few | TRBV5-1 | TGCGCCAGCAGCTTGGCCTACACAGGGGACACTGAAGCTTTCTTT | CASSLAYTGDTEAFF
. | TRBJ1-4 | once | TRBV2 | TGTGCCAGCAGTGAAGGACCAGGGGAGGGGGAAAAACTGTTTTTT | CASSEGPGEGEKLFF
. | TRBJ2-7 | few | TRBV20-1 | TGCAGTGCCAACAGGGACTACGAGCAGTACTTC | CSANRDYEQYF
TRBD1 | TRBJ1-2 | . | TRBV30 | TGTGCCTGGAGTGAAGACAGGGTCTATGGCTACACCTTC | CAWSEDRVYGYTF
TRBD1 | TRBJ1-6 | once | TRBV15 | TGTGCCACCAGCCCAGCCAGGGGGTTAAATTCACCCCTCCACTTT | CATSPARGLNSPLHF
TRBD1 | TRBJ2-1 | . | TRBV5-4 | TGTGCCAGCAGCTTGGCTTCGACAGGGCACAACAATGAGCAGTTCTTC | CASSLASTGHNNEQFF
. | TRBJ2-2 | . | TRBV7-9 | TGTGCCAGCAGCTTTACAGGGATGGGCGGGGAGCTGTTTTTT | CASSFTGMGGELFF